The subject of this entry is one T cell receptor (beta chain). Its antigen is currently not known. Nothing much larger sits one base from this clone, and base qualities are not available. The CDR3 spans 18 residues, from the cysteine through the phenylalanine. Of the read, only the CDR3 DNA is kept; its 54 bases are in frame from base 1. The junction carries 23 bases between V and J, which are trimmed by 3 bases and 6 bases respectively. According to the germline V gene (reference sequence), CDR1 reads SEHNR and CDR2 reads FQNEAQ. The library was obtained by the immunoSEQ multiplex PCR assay. For the multiplex PCR, a mixture combining 60 forward primers for TCR Vbeta segments and 13 reverse primers for TCR Jbeta segments was used. A multiplex PCR assay on genomic DNA amplified the CDR3 region of rearranged TCR beta genes. Amplified TCR beta libraries were sequenced as 87-base-pair reads on the Illumina HiSeq System. Per the authors' processing: In a later analysis, tens of millions of unique TCR beta chains were counted across the approximately 640 repertoires, and around 11 million of these chains were shared by at least two donors. Raw reads were error-corrected and collapsed into unique sequences with a nearest-neighbor algorithm that merged closely related sequences to remove PCR and sequencing errors. Alignment of CDR3 sequences to IMGT reference sequences was used to assign V, D and J gene segments. For a sequence to be retained, a match of at least six nucleotides to both a V gene segment and a J gene segment was required. Rearrangements were called productive when the CDR3 lacked stop codons and stayed in frame with V and J; all others were non-productive. Following IMGT convention, CDR3 was defined as the stretch from the second conserved V-encoded cysteine up to the conserved J-encoded phenylalanine. The earlier analysis of some 580 of the donors excluded any sequence lacking an unambiguous match to a single V gene segment. In an earlier analysis of 587 of the donors, a V segment was called functional when productive rearrangements were above 56.7%, and segregating when the standard deviation between donors exceeded 5%. A statistical classification framework was built for diagnosing cytomegalovirus status from the catalog of TCR beta chain sequences. In a later analysis, V and J genes were assigned by comparing TCR nucleotide sequences against IMGT/GENE-DB human TR gene sequences. The TCRdist pipeline was used in a later analysis to assign CDR3 sequences and most-parsimonious VDJ recombination scenarios. A later analysis defined each TCR beta chain by its CDR3 amino acid sequence plus V-gene family, and excluded reads lacking a unique V-gene family. As a way to deal with suspected cross-contamination and a sequencing artifact, a later analysis dropped approximately 570 nucleotide sequences that were highly shared and had low generation probability. For each public chain, a later analysis derived a clonal expansion index from normalized ranks of inferred template counts within each repertoire. A later analysis computed generation probabilities with a VDJ recombination model fitted to out-of-frame rearrangements, and checked the results against IGoR. In a later analysis, TCR-TCR, TCR-HLA and TCR-CMV co-occurrence was scored with hypergeometric tests, and a repertoire-size bias correction was applied to TCR pairs. False discovery rates were estimated in a later analysis by permuting HLA or CMV assignments 20 times. In a later analysis, co-occurring TCRs were grouped with DBSCAN, and TCRdist sequence similarity was added when clustering was performed within HLA-allele-positive subsets. Co-occurrence clustering excluded repertoires with fewer than 30,000 or more than 120,000 public chains, plus five with anomalous nucleotide sharing. The immuneACCESS repertoire file appears here via TCRdb, limited to in-frame rearrangements. These files lack a portion of the clones; in checked studies, under half of the deficit traces to unresolved V genes, and the cause of the others is not known. V, J and clone size are those of that table, while D and trimming were read from the DNA. A total of 85,000 to 130,000 clones appear in this sample, over 55% of them only once. The ten biggest clones cover less than 3.5% of the sample.

These data come from a study of cytomegalovirus exposure and HLA in healthy donors (dated by TCRdb to the late 2010s). For the study in its entirety: According to an earlier analysis of 550 to 700 of the donors, 200 million or so T cells yielded 90 million to 140 million unique TCR beta sequences and about 300 Gb of sequence data. An earlier analysis of 587 of the donors applied high-throughput TCR beta sequencing to assess whether each TCR beta V gene segment acted as functional or pseudogenic. The study was designed to test whether signatures of past pathogen exposure could be identified by cataloging public T cell receptors. Rather than drawing on any new phenotypic data, the later analysis identified candidate immune exposures from TCR beta sequences and the way those sequences occurred across donors. In a later genetic analysis, genome-wide SNP genotypes for about three fifths of the roughly 670 donors were used, and that subset was treated as a discovery cohort. Both class I and class II loci were covered by HLA typing, at four-digit resolution. Typing coverage differed by locus: A, B, C, DRB1 and DQB1 were typed in roughly 620-640 donors, DQA1 in 500 to 550, DPA1 in 606, and DPB1 in 472. Using immunosequencing, the study profiled T cell repertoires from 550 to 750 subjects and related those repertoires to cytomegalovirus serostatus. On average, roughly 250,000 unique TCR beta nucleotide sequences were sequenced per donor among some 430 genotyped donors of the cohort, with roughly a sixth of those sequences being non-productive. Besides the first cohort of roughly 660 subjects, a separate validation cohort made up of 120 different subjects was used. All discovery cohort repertoires had been generated on a single sequencing platform. In a later analysis, previously published TCR beta repertoires from about 670 donors were re-analyzed and high-resolution HLA genotyping was added so that TCR occurrence patterns could be studied. Roughly 300 gigabases of sequencing data and around 80 million unique TCR sequences made up an early release that covered 640 HLA-typed donors. Of the approximately 400 genotyped donors, 75% to 85% were placed in the genetic ancestry cluster associated with self-reported Caucasian donors. A few DR-DQ haplotypes were treated as single units for association and clustering because of strong linkage in the cohort. Donor age, sex, ethnicity and CMV serostatus were compiled together with the repertoire data. To predict cytomegalovirus infection status, the study brought together high-throughput TCR immunosequencing, statistical association of individual TCRs with disease status, and machine learning. What the research found in general, with its limitations: A later analysis found that most CMV-associated TCR beta chains appeared HLA-restricted, with HLA associations seemingly driven largely by CMV exposure. In this cohort, only TCR beta chains were sequenced, and detectable features were limited by the absence of alpha or paired-chain data. A later genetic analysis reported fewer N-insertions in productive TCRs among donors in an Asian-associated ancestry cluster than the roughly 700-donor mean. At a false discovery rate of 0.05, a later analysis linked 16,000 or so TCR beta sequences to specific HLA alleles. For the cohort, immune exposure information was limited to CMV serostatus. A few of the identified cytomegalovirus-associated TCR beta chains were confirmed in vitro to be specific for cytomegalovirus antigens. A cluster of highly shared sequence variants was judged likely to be a technical artifact of the sequencing pipeline. A later analysis reported that several top co-occurrence clusters appeared linked to parvovirus B19, influenza, CMV and Epstein-Barr virus. Some IMGT-functional V segments, including TRBV6-2 and TRBV6-3, could not be told apart with the 87-base-pair reads, so those segments were excluded. The study gave a list of 150 to 200 TCR beta chains associated with cytomegalovirus. Correlated functional status among segregating V segments might reflect linkage disequilibrium, but an unknown experimental factor could not be ruled out. The earlier analysis of approximately 560 of the donors excluded some 15 rarely observed V segments, including chromosome 9 orphons, because counts were too low. A later genetic analysis associated a missense DCLRE1C variant with V-gene and J-gene trimming of TCR beta chains, and an independent cohort replicated the association. Across donors, most TCR sequences were observed very rarely, whereas some public TCRs were present in many individuals. A further reported finding was that TCR beta sequences accurately predicted the HLA-A and HLA-B alleles for most subjects in the first cohort. In a later analysis, TCR association rates were found to vary across HLA loci, with the most associated TCRs seen for DRB1 alleles and the fewest for HLA-C alleles. It was suggested by the authors that the approach could potentially be generalized to other disease states and immunological phenotypes. HLA typing was unavailable for some donors at each locus, so association tests used only the typed subset. Cytomegalovirus status was reported to be diagnosed by the classifier with high specificity and sensitivity in both the original and validation cohorts. In an earlier analysis of some 500 of the donors, most TCR beta V segments appeared in productive rearrangements about 87% or about 30% of the time, broadly matching IMGT annotations. In a later analysis, HLA-associated TCR beta chains showed more clonal expansion and lower generation probabilities than non-associated chains that were equally common. Strong co-occurrence of HLA alleles, especially DR and DQ, made assigning TCR associations to individual alleles difficult. Presence/absence analyses assumed roughly uniform sequencing depth across donors, an assumption that may not hold.

The cohort was made up of about 610 healthy bone marrow donors. At the time of sampling, all cohort members were nominally healthy, though unrecorded immune exposures were likely present. The donor tested CMV seronegative, placing the donor among the 300 to 450 seronegative members of the cohort. Every donor gave a peripheral blood sample, and the peripheral blood mononuclear cells from that sample were used for TCR beta sequencing. The Qiagen DNeasy Blood Extraction Kit was used to extract genomic DNA from the blood cell samples. Rearrangement joined TRBV7-9 to TRBJ1-4; tentative D gene TRBD1, with 6 bases matching. Sequences were obtained from PBMCs. This TCR was recovered from a female donor in good health and CMV-seronegative. In nucleotide form, the sequence is TGTGCCAGCAGCTTCTACCGAAACCACAGGGTTTTAGATGAAAAACTGTTTTTT. The translation is CASSFYRNHRVLDEKLFF.